The 11 T cell receptor beta chains given below trace back to one sample, sequenced in a study of cytomegalovirus exposure and HLA in healthy donors. Amplification used 60 Vbeta primers and 13 Jbeta primers. Sequencing used immunoSEQ multiplex PCR; TCRdb keeps in-frame clones, though not all of them. The sample shows 200,000 to 250,000 clones, 70% of them seen only once. The specimen was PBMCs. The receptors originated from a middle-aged man in good health and CMV-seropositive.

The genes are TRBV6-1 and TRBJ2-6; D is possibly TRBD1 (6 bases). V gave up 4 bases and J gave up 0 bases, with 16 bases separating them. There are 18 residues in the CDR3. CDR1 and CDR2 (germline): MNHNS, SASEGT. CDR3: CASSVGQGHSSGANVLTF. DNA of the CDR3: TGTGCCAGCAGTGTGGGGCAGGGGCATAGCTCTGGGGCCAACGTCCTGACTTTC.

The gene calls are TRBV18 and TRBJ1-2; TRBD1 matches at 8 bases. The CDR3 has 15 amino acids. J lost 6 bases, V lost 3 bases, and 9 bases had no gene match. Germline V gene sequence: CDR1 KGHSH, CDR2 LQKENI. CDR3 amino acids: CASSPDRAYVDGYTF. Written as DNA, the CDR3 is TGTGCCAGCTCACCGGACAGGGCTTACGTGGATGGCTACACCTTC.

The sample holds one count of this clone. The rearrangement links TRBV5-3 to TRBJ1-4; TRBD1 matches at 11 bases. TRBV5-3 is filed as an ORF, its function uncertain. The CDR3 is 18 residues long. The ends lost 4 bases at V and 8 bases at J; junction bases unmatched: 16. CDR3 residues: CARSTGQGARLNEEKLFF. DNA of the CDR3: TGTGCCAGAAGCACCGGACAGGGGGCTAGGCTTAATGAGGAAAAACTGTTTTTT.

The chain carries TRBV11-2 and TRBJ1-1; D ambiguous. V gave up 7 bases and J gave up 6 bases, with 15 bases separating them. The germline V gene encodes CDR1 SGHAT and CDR2 FQNNGV. The CDR3 extends over 13 amino acids. In DNA form, the CDR3 reads TGTGCCAGCAACCCGGTTGGGCAGGCTGAAGCTTTCTTT. Its protein product is CASNPVGQAEAFF. Supplemented by reference TRBV11-2 and TRBJ1-1, the full variable domain reads EAGVAQSPRYKIIEKRQSVAFWCNPISGHATLYWYQQILGQGPKLLIQFQNNGVVDDSQLPKDRFSAERLKGVDSTLKIQPAKLEDSAVYLCASNPVGQAEAFFGQGTRLTVV.

This clone was seen once. The chain uses TRBV7-9 and TRBJ2-5, with no clear D. Trimming shortened V by 5 bases and J by 3 bases, and 4 bases separated the two germline ends. This CDR3 spans 11 amino acids. Per germline, CDR1 SEHNR and CDR2 FQNEAQ (reference sequence). CDR3 in amino acids: CASSREETQYF. In nucleotides, the CDR3 is TGTGCCAGCAGCCGCGAAGAGACCCAGTACTTC.

V and J are TRBV7-3 and TRBJ2-3, with a possible D match to TRBD2 (5 bases). Germline lookup yields CDR1 SGHTA and CDR2 FQGTGA. The CDR3 has 15 residues. Trimming removed 5 bases at V and 1 base at J, with 13 bases between. The CDR3 region is CASSPLGDRTDTQYF. CDR3 bases: TGTGCCAGCAGCCCCCTCGGGGATCGCACAGATACGCAGTATTTT.

This clone was counted between two and nine times. The chain recombines TRBV19 with TRBJ1-5; D may be TRBD1 (6 bases). Germline V gene data show CDR1 as LNHDA and CDR2 as SQIVND (reference sequence). V shed 3 bases and J shed 11 bases, with 17 bases lying between them. The CDR3 totals 14 residues. The CDR3 coding sequence is TGTGCCAGTAGTATGAGGGGGAGTAATAGGGCCCAGCATTTT. Encoded protein: CASSMRGSNRAQHF. Combining the CDR3 with reference TRBV19 and TRBJ1-5 gives the whole variable domain DGGITQSPKYLFRKEGQNVTLSCEQNLNHDAMYWYRQDPGQGLRLIYYSQIVNDFQKGDIAEGYSVSREKKESFPLTVTSAQKNPTAFYLCASSMRGSNRAQHFGDGTRLSIL.

This chain uses TRBV19 with TRBJ2-4; tentative D call: TRBD1 (5 bases). The germline V gene encodes CDR1 LNHDA and CDR2 SQIVND (reference sequence). The V and J ends lost 5 bases and 6 bases respectively, with 8 bases between them. The CDR3 runs to 12 residues. CDR3 nucleotide sequence: TGTGCCAGTAGTCCCCAGGGAAACATTCAGTACTTC. Its translation is CASSPQGNIQYF. The variable domain in full, with the rest retrieved from reference TRBV19 and TRBJ2-4, is DGGITQSPKYLFRKEGQNVTLSCEQNLNHDAMYWYRQDPGQGLRLIYYSQIVNDFQKGDIAEGYSVSREKKESFPLTVTSAQKNPTAFYLCASSPQGNIQYFGAGTRLSVL.

The chain carries TRBV7-2 and TRBJ1-5; D uncertain. This CDR3 is 15 amino acids long. V gave up 4 bases and J gave up 1 base, with 11 bases separating them. Germline CDR1 SGHTA, CDR2 FQGNSA. CDR3 bases: TGTGCCAGCAGCTCTATCGGGAGGAGCAATCAGCCCCAGCATTTT. Translated, it gives CASSSIGRSNQPQHF.

This clone has a count of ten or more. J is TRBJ1-5 and V is TRBV28, with 9 bases identical to TRBD1. The CDR3 length is 18 residues. The trim removed 5 bases at V and 2 bases at J, leaving 13 bases unmatched. The germline CDR1 and CDR2 sequences are MDHEN and SYDVKM. The chain's CDR3 is CASSRYVGTGTGNQPQHF. CDR3 DNA: TGTGCCAGCAGTCGATACGTCGGGACAGGGACCGGCAATCAGCCCCAGCATTTT.

This clone was detected a few times. This chain joins TRBV6-1 and TRBJ1-2; 10 bases agree with TRBD1. Trimming cost V 6 bases and J 8 bases; bases outside gene matches: 9. Germline CDR1 reads MNHNS; CDR2 reads SASEGT. The CDR3 is 14 residues long. The CDR3 spells CASRPSGTGDGYTF. CDR3 in DNA: TGTGCCAGCAGGCCATCCGGGACAGGGGACGGCTACACCTTC.